These 23 T cell receptor beta chains originate from one sample sequenced in a study of blood T cell repertoires in COVID-19. Assay used: immunoSEQ multiplex PCR; TCRdb lists only in-frame clones, some missing. The table has some 150,000 clones, just under 90% seen once; the top ten hold approximately 4%. The sample consisted of peripheral blood. These TCRs come from a young man with active or convalescent COVID-19.

The chain has TRBV28 and TRBJ2-1; D remains unclear. V was clipped by 2 bases and J by 10 bases, with 9 bases between them. Germline V CDR1 and CDR2: MDHEN, SYDVKM. The CDR3 sequence is 12 residues long. The CDR3 DNA is TGTGCCAGCAGTTTAAGCGTTGGCGAGCAGTTCTTC. It is translated as CASSLSVGEQFF.

CDR3 sequence (DNA): TGTGCCAGCAGCCGACTAGCTGATGGGGCCAACGTCCTGACTTTC. The encoded protein is CASSRLADGANVLTF. This chain links TRBV7-3 with TRBJ2-6; 7 bases are a match to TRBD2. Germline CDR1 and CDR2: SGHTA and FQGTGA. CDR3 length: 15 amino acids. Trimming took 5 bases from V and 3 from J; bases not matched to a gene: 4.

CDR3 loop: CASSTSLGALEQYV. In DNA form, the CDR3 reads TGTGCCAGTAGTACCTCCTTAGGAGCGCTCGAGCAGTACGTC. The gene calls are TRBV19 and TRBJ2-7; no clear D. The CDR3 is made up of 14 amino acids. Per germline, CDR1 LNHDA and CDR2 SQIVND (reference sequence). V lost 4 bases to trimming and J lost 6 bases, with 16 bases between them.

The V gene is TRBV7-2, the J gene TRBJ1-5; 10 bases are a match to TRBD1. The junction had 3 bases not matched to a gene; V was cut back by 1 base and J by 6 bases. The CDR3 extends over 15 amino acids. The germline V gene encodes CDR1 SGHTA and CDR2 FQGNSA. The CDR3 reads CASSLGDRGLQPQHF. For the CDR3, the DNA is TGTGCCAGCAGCTTAGGAGACAGGGGGCTTCAGCCCCAGCATTTT.

The V call is TRBV19, the J call TRBJ2-2; 7 bases agree with TRBD1. Trimming removed 6 bases from V and 2 bases from J; junction bases left unmatched: 9. The V gene's germline CDR1 is LNHDA and CDR2 SQIVND (reference sequence). CDR3 length equals 16 residues. DNA for the CDR3: TGTGCCAGTAGAACTGACGGGACAGTAAACACCGGGGAGCTGTTTTTT. This gives the protein CASRTDGTVNTGELFF.

On this clone itself: At one end the junction does not follow the germline gene, possibly because of a read error. The chain employs TRBV7-7 and TRBJ2-3; D is uncertain. Germline CDR1 and CDR2: SSHAT and FNYEAQ (reference sequence). The CDR3 is 13 amino acids. DNA of the CDR3: TGTGCTAGCAGCTTAGACACCACAGATACGCAGTATTTT. Its protein product is CASSLDTTDTQYF.

This chain connects TRBV19 to TRBJ1-4; D perhaps matches TRBD1 (6 bases). This CDR3 is 14 amino acids long. In germline, CDR1 is LNHDA, CDR2 SQIVND (reference sequence). The germline V and J ends were trimmed by 0 bases and 7 bases, with 9 bases remaining between them. CDR3 region: CASSIDGQFEKLFF. The CDR3 DNA reads as TGTGCCAGTAGTATAGATGGACAGTTTGAAAAACTGTTTTTT. Drawing the rest from reference TRBV19 and TRBJ1-4, the complete variable domain is DGGITQSPKYLFRKEGQNVTLSCEQNLNHDAMYWYRQDPGQGLRLIYYSQIVNDFQKGDIAEGYSVSREKKESFPLTVTSAQKNPTAFYLCASSIDGQFEKLFFGSGTQLSVL.

The chain couples TRBV5-4 to TRBJ2-7, with D maybe TRBD2 (6 bases). V gave up 2 bases and J gave up 0 bases, with 12 bases separating them. The CDR3 sequence is 15 residues long. Germline V CDR1 and CDR2: SGHNT, YYREEE (reference sequence). DNA of the CDR3: TGTGCCAGCAGCTTCGCGGCTAGCGCCTCCTACGAGCAGTACTTC. This codes for CASSFAASASYEQYF. Full variable domain (missing parts from reference TRBV5-4 and TRBJ2-7): ETGVTQSPTHLIKTRGQQVTLRCSSQSGHNTVSWYQQALGQGPQFIFQYYREEENGRGNFPPRFSGLQFPNYSSELNVNALELDDSALYLCASSFAASASYEQYFGPGTRLTVT.

This chain joins TRBV19 and TRBJ2-4; 7 bases line up with TRBD1. J lost 0 bases, V lost 6 bases, and 8 bases had no gene match. CDR1 is LNHDA, CDR2 SQIVND, per germline (reference sequence). The CDR3 is made up of 16 amino acids. The CDR3, as DNA: TGTGCCAGTAGCCCGGGACAGAACCTAGCCAAAAACATTCAGTACTTC. Translation gives CASSPGQNLAKNIQYF.

The chain couples TRBV15 to TRBJ2-3, with a tentative D call TRBD1 (6 bases). V lost 6 bases and J 6 bases, leaving 19 bases between the germline ends. This CDR3 is built from 15 residues. Germline V lookup: CDR1 LNHNV, CDR2 YYDKDF (reference sequence). This CDR3 is CATSPDVQGRDTQYF. CDR3 in DNA: TGTGCCACCAGTCCCGACGTACAGGGAAGGGATACGCAGTATTTT.

CDR3 amino acids: CASSLEGQGLHTQYF. CDR3 DNA: TGTGCCAGCAGCTTAGAGGGACAGGGGCTACATACGCAGTATTTT. The rearrangement uses TRBV11-3 and TRBJ2-3, with 10 bases identical to TRBD1. V lost 0 bases and J lost 7; bases outside the gene matches: 4. CDR3 length: 15 amino acids. CDR1 and CDR2 (germline): SGHNT, YENEEA.

The chain carries TRBV18 and TRBJ1-2; D gene unclear. The CDR3 sequence is 13 residues long. V was trimmed by 0 bases and J by 7 bases, leaving 9 bases between them. Germline CDR1 and CDR2: KGHSH and LQKENI. CDR3 amino acids: CASSPPIRGGYTF. As DNA, the CDR3 is TGTGCCAGCTCACCACCGATAAGAGGTGGCTACACCTTC.

This chain connects TRBV25-1 to TRBJ2-2, with D uncertain. Deletions cut 8 bases from V and 7 bases from J, with 8 bases between. This CDR3 comprises 11 residues. CDR1 MGHDK and CDR2 SYGVNS come from the germline V gene. The CDR3 DNA follows: TGTGCCAGCGCCTCAGGCGGGGAGCTGTTTTTT. Protein product: CASASGGELFF. Filled out from reference TRBV25-1 and TRBJ2-2, the complete variable domain reads EADIYQTPRYLVIGTGKKITLECSQTMGHDKMYWYQQDPGMELHLIHYSYGVNSTEKGDLSSESTVSRIRTEHFPLTLESARPSHTSQYLCASASGGELFFGEGSRLTVL.

This chain uses TRBV3-1 (or the pseudogene TRBV3-2) with TRBJ2-1; D unclear. CDR3 size: 14 residues. V was shortened by 3 bases and J by 2 bases, with 8 bases between the two germline ends. Germline CDR1 reads LGHDT; CDR2 reads YNNKEL (reference sequence). The CDR3 here is CASSQFAAYNEQFF. The CDR3 DNA follows: TGTGCCAGCAGCCAGTTTGCGGCCTACAATGAGCAGTTCTTC.

The J gene is TRBJ1-2, the V gene TRBV10-1; 7 bases align to TRBD1. The length of the CDR3 is 13 residues. The ends lost 4 bases at V and 8 bases at J; junction bases unmatched: 7. CDR1 WNHNN and CDR2 SYGVQD come from the germline V gene (reference sequence). The CDR3 protein is CASSGDRAAGYTF. The CDR3, as DNA: TGCGCCAGCAGTGGCGACAGGGCCGCGGGCTACACCTTC.

The chain uses TRBV27 and TRBJ2-5; 9 bases fit TRBD1. CDR1 MNHEY and CDR2 SMNVEV come from the germline V gene (reference sequence). This CDR3 spans 15 amino acids. J was trimmed by 3 bases and V by 4 bases; bases with no gene match: 6. CDR3 DNA sequence: TGTGCCAGCAGTTCGGGACAGGGAATCGAAGAGACCCAGTACTTC. The encoded protein is CASSSGQGIEETQYF.

The CDR3 here is CASGFYTEAFF. In DNA form, the CDR3 reads TGTGCTAGTGGTTTCTACACTGAAGCTTTCTTT. The rearrangement links TRBV12-5 to TRBJ1-1, with unresolved D. Trimming removed 3 bases from V and 3 bases from J, with 2 bases in between. Looked up from germline, CDR1 is LGHNT and CDR2 is FRNRAP. This CDR3 has 11 residues.

The CDR3 nucleotides are TGTGCCAGCAGTTATTCTATGGACAATGAGCAGTTCTTC. This translates into CASSYSMDNEQFF. The chain carries TRBV6-5 and TRBJ2-1; no definite D call. CDR1 is MNHEY, CDR2 SVGAGI, per germline. Trimming took off 3 bases at V and 5 bases at J, with 8 bases between the two ends. The length of the CDR3 is 13 residues.

The rearrangement links TRBV6-5 to TRBJ2-2; TRBD1 matches at 10 bases. Germline V gene sequence: CDR1 MNHEY, CDR2 SVGAGI. The CDR3 consists of 13 residues. With 10 bases clipped from V and 13 bases from J, the junction kept 12 bases outside the gene matches. CDR3 region: CATRGWGDRGLFF. The CDR3 DNA sequence: TGTGCCACCAGGGGTTGGGGGGACAGGGGGCTGTTTTTT.

The chain uses TRBV27 and TRBJ1-4, with a weak D call TRBD1 (6 bases). V was clipped by 2 bases and J by 11 bases, with 18 bases between them. This CDR3 is built from 15 residues. From germline, CDR1 is MNHEY and CDR2 SMNVEV (reference sequence). In nucleotides, the CDR3 is TGTGCCAGCAGTTTAAGTAGGCAGGGGTTCGCGAAACTGTTTTTT. Translated, it gives CASSLSRQGFAKLFF.

This clone was seen only once. The chain links TRBV6-5 to TRBJ1-2; TRBD1 aligns across 10 bases. V shed 10 bases and J 11 bases; nucleotides not matched to a gene: 7. This CDR3 contains 11 residues. CDR1 is MNHEY and CDR2 is SVGAGI in the germline V gene. The CDR3 loop is CATGTGVQYTF. The DNA of the CDR3 is TGTGCCACCGGGACAGGGGTGCAATACACCTTC.

The chain links TRBV19 to TRBJ1-2; a possible D gene is TRBD1 (5 bases). CDR3 length: 12 amino acids. V gave up 2 bases and J gave up 8 bases, with 9 bases separating them. Germline V lookup: CDR1 LNHDA, CDR2 SQIVND (reference sequence). CDR3 DNA: TGTGCCAGTAGTATAATTGGGGCGGGCTACACCTTC. This codes for CASSIIGAGYTF. The variable domain in full, completed from reference TRBV19 and TRBJ1-2, reads DGGITQSPKYLFRKEGQNVTLSCEQNLNHDAMYWYRQDPGQGLRLIYYSQIVNDFQKGDIAEGYSVSREKKESFPLTVTSAQKNPTAFYLCASSIIGAGYTFGSGTRLTVV.

The chain uses TRBV18 and TRBJ1-6, with D tentatively TRBD1 (6 bases). The CDR3 contains 14 residues. V lost 3 bases to trimming and J lost 13 bases, with 16 bases between them. CDR1 and CDR2 (germline): KGHSH, LQKENI. The CDR3, as DNA: TGTGCCAGCTCACCGGACAGTTCAGGTGGTCCCCTCCACTTT. Translated, it gives CASSPDSSGGPLHF.